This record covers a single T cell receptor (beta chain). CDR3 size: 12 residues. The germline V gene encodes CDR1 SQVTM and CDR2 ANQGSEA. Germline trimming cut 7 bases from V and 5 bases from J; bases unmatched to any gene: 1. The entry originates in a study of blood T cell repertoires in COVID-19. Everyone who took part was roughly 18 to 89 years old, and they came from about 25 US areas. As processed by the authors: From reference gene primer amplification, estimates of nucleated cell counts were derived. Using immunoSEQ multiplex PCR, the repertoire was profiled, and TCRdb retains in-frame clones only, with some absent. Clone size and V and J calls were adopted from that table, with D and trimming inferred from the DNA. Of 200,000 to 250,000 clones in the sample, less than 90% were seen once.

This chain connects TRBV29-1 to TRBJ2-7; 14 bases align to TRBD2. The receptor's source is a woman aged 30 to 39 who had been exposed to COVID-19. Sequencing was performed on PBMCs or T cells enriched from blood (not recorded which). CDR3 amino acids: CSAGLAGDEQYF. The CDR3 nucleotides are TGCAGCGCGGGACTAGCGGGGGACGAGCAGTACTTC.